These T cell receptor beta chains were read from a single sample in a study of OX40 agonist ivuxolimab in advanced cancers. The assay was immunoSEQ multiplex PCR, and TCRdb's table has in-frame clones only and misses some. Among nearly 25,000 clones listed, around 90% were seen once. Material: CD4+ or CD8+ T cells sorted from blood, obtained in a trial of the OX40 agonist ivuxolimab. Every receptor here comes from an adult with an advanced solid tumor such as melanoma, head and neck, liver or kidney cancer. Each CDR3 is given with its conserved first and last residue. Each record gives: clone size, J gene, V gene, D gene, CDR3 protein, CDR3 DNA. The D gene is left open where the match is weak. Size values are once, few and many counts, or a class for expanded clones, and some rows have none.

>NA|TRBJ1-2|TRBV29-1|NA
CSVNKEQGQNYGYTF
TGCAGCGTTAATAAGGAACAGGGCCAAAACTATGGCTACACCTTC
>few|TRBJ2-1|TRBV5-6|TRBD2
CASSSGTSNEQFF
TGTGCCAGCAGCTCCGGGACTAGCAATGAGCAGTTCTTC
>NA|TRBJ2-3|TRBV6-1|TRBD2
CASRTGTSSTDTQYF
TGTGCCAGCAGGACCGGGACTAGCAGCACAGATACGCAGTATTTT
>NA|TRBJ2-3|TRBV7-8|NA
CASSFLGGTTDTQYF
TGTGCCAGCAGCTTCCTGGGCGGGACCACAGATACGCAGTATTTT
>NA|TRBJ1-1|TRBV5-1|NA
CASSMPMGGRSTEAFF
TGCGCCAGCAGCATGCCGATGGGAGGGAGGAGCACTGAAGCTTTCTTT
>NA|TRBJ1-6|TRBV9|TRBD1
CASSVGGGNSPLHF
TGTGCCAGCAGCGTAGGAGGGGGCAATTCACCCCTCCACTTT
>once|TRBJ2-7|TRBV10-3|TRBD1
CATSRDSYEQYF
TGTGCCACCTCCCGGGACAGCTACGAGCAGTACTTC
>NA|TRBJ2-7|TRBV9|TRBD2
CASSVGGLGDYEQYF
TGTGCCAGCAGCGTAGGAGGACTAGGTGACTACGAGCAGTACTTC
>NA|TRBJ1-2|TRBV9|TRBD1
CASSVVGGSYGYTF
TGTGCCAGCAGCGTAGTAGGGGGCTCCTATGGCTACACCTTC
>NA|TRBJ2-7|TRBV4-2|TRBD2
CASSQDVVAGGIYEQYF
TGTGCCAGCAGCCAAGATGTGGTAGCGGGAGGTATTTACGAGCAGTACTTC
>NA|TRBJ2-6|TRBV15|TRBD2
CATSRGLTGTSGSGANVLTF
TGTGCCACCAGCAGAGGCCTTACCGGGACTAGCGGCTCTGGGGCCAACGTCCTGACTTTC
>NA|TRBJ2-1|TRBV11-3|TRBD1
CASSLARTGYDEQFF
TGTGCCAGCAGCTTAGCCCGGACAGGGTATGATGAGCAGTTCTTC
>NA|TRBJ2-3|TRBV5-1|NA
CASSLDTLDYGTDTQYF
TGCGCCAGCAGCTTGGATACACTAGATTACGGCACAGATACGCAGTATTTT
>NA|TRBJ2-3|TRBV7-2|NA
CASSLGTATDTQYF
TGTGCCAGCAGCTTAGGGACGGCCACAGATACGCAGTATTTT
>NA|TRBJ2-7|TRBV15|NA
CATSRGAGYEQYF
TGTGCCACCAGCAGGGGGGCGGGATACGAGCAGTACTTC
>NA|TRBJ1-3|TRBV28|TRBD1
CASSDRGLQYF
TGTGCCAGCAGCGACAGGGGGCTTCAATATTTT
>NA|TRBJ1-5|TRBV14|NA
CASSQDRQVSYSNQPQHF
TGTGCCAGCAGCCAGGATCGACAGGTTTCTTATAGCAATCAGCCCCAGCATTTT
>medium-sized|TRBJ1-2|TRBV23-1|NA
CASSQGFGRAYGYTF
TGCGCCAGCAGTCAGGGGTTTGGCAGGGCCTATGGCTACACCTTC
>NA|TRBJ2-5|TRBV29-1|NA
CSATPRNRQETQYF
TGCAGCGCCACTCCGAGGAACCGCCAAGAGACCCAGTACTTC
>NA|TRBJ2-6|TRBV7-2|NA
CASSLALGSGANVLTF
TGTGCCAGCAGCTTAGCGCTAGGGTCTGGGGCCAACGTCCTGACTTTC
>once|TRBJ1-4|TRBV19|NA
CASSAWDRATNEKLFF
TGTGCCAGTAGTGCATGGGACCGTGCAACTAATGAAAAACTGTTTTTT
>NA|TRBJ2-4|TRBV7-9|NA
CASSLGSRNVNIQYF
TGTGCCAGCAGCTTAGGTAGTCGTAATGTAAACATTCAGTACTTC
>NA|TRBJ1-6|TRBV2|NA
CASSEAGTENSPLHF
TGTGCCAGCAGTGAAGCCGGGACGGAAAATTCACCCCTCCACTTT
>NA|TRBJ2-2|TRBV27|TRBD2
CASSRTTGLGAGELFF
TGTGCCAGCAGCCGCACTACGGGACTAGGGGCCGGGGAGCTGTTTTTT
>NA|TRBJ1-1|TRBV5-1|TRBD1
CASSFRGPWGSNTEAFF
TGCGCCAGCAGCTTCAGGGGGCCCTGGGGATCGAACACTGAAGCTTTCTTT
>once|TRBJ1-1|TRBV6-4|TRBD1
CASSETGLGTEAFF
TGTGCCAGCAGCGAGACAGGGTTGGGCACTGAAGCTTTCTTT
>NA|TRBJ1-5|TRBV9|NA
CASSVDGRPYSNQPQHF
TGTGCCAGCAGCGTAGACGGGCGCCCGTATAGCAATCAGCCCCAGCATTTT
>NA|TRBJ2-3|TRBV7-3|TRBD2
CASSTYAAGDADTQYF
TGTGCCAGCAGCACTTATGCCGCGGGGGATGCAGATACGCAGTATTTT
>NA|TRBJ1-1|TRBV2|NA
CASSEYKGLRWTEAFF
TGTGCCAGCAGTGAATACAAGGGCCTTAGGTGGACTGAAGCTTTCTTT
>once|TRBJ1-2|TRBV6-5|NA
CASSTGTYYGYTF
TGTGCCAGCAGTACCGGGACCTACTATGGCTACACCTTC
>NA|TRBJ2-7|TRBV10-3|NA
CAISASTTDYYEQYF
TGTGCCATCAGTGCGAGTACGACAGACTACTACGAGCAGTACTTC
>NA|TRBJ1-1|TRBV29-1|NA
CSVEPRAMNTEAFF
TGCAGCGTTGAGCCCAGAGCAATGAACACTGAAGCTTTCTTT
>NA|TRBJ2-7|TRBV12-5|NA
CASRPMGSSYEQYF
TGTGCTAGTCGTCCTATGGGCAGCTCCTACGAGCAGTACTTC
>NA|TRBJ2-5|TRBV14|TRBD2
CASSPLGGVETQYF
TGTGCCAGCAGCCCCCTCGGGGGGGTGGAGACCCAGTACTTC
>NA|TRBJ1-1|TRBV6-4|NA
CASSEMAGVNTEAFF
TGTGCCAGCAGTGAGATGGCAGGGGTGAACACTGAAGCTTTCTTT
>NA|TRBJ1-1|TRBV7-9|TRBD1
CASSFEDRKAFF
TGTGCCAGCAGCTTTGAGGACAGGAAGGCTTTCTTT
>NA|TRBJ2-7|TRBV7-2|TRBD2
CASSVNLAGGPFFEQYF
TGTGCCAGCAGCGTAAATTTAGCGGGGGGGCCTTTCTTCGAGCAGTACTTC
>NA|TRBJ2-3|TRBV2|TRBD2
CAPSKSGLAGARRTDTQYF
TGTGCCCCGTCTAAAAGCGGACTAGCGGGGGCCCGCCGCACAGATACGCAGTATTTT
>NA|TRBJ2-5|TRBV27|NA
CASSKIQNQETQYF
TGTGCCAGCAGCAAGATACAAAACCAAGAGACCCAGTACTTC
>NA|TRBJ1-1|TRBV6-4|TRBD1
CASSNTYRGRTEAFF
TGTGCCAGCAGTAACACCTACAGGGGGCGGACTGAAGCTTTCTTT
>NA|TRBJ1-2|TRBV29-1|TRBD1
CSVLVGQRYHTF
TGCAGCGTACTGGTGGGACAGCGCTACCACACCTTC
>NA|TRBJ1-1|TRBV28|NA
CASSPPEGVAFF
TGTGCCAGCAGCCCGCCTGAAGGTGTAGCTTTCTTT
>NA|TRBJ2-3|TRBV11-2|TRBD1
CASSPMDRGRTDTQYF
TGTGCCAGCAGCCCAATGGACAGGGGGCGCACAGATACGCAGTATTTT
>NA|TRBJ2-3|TRBV5-1|NA
CASSLAGYGVTDTQYF
TGCGCCAGCAGCTTGGCAGGGTACGGGGTCACAGATACGCAGTATTTT
>NA|TRBJ1-3|TRBV6-1|NA
CASIQHSGNTIYF
TGTGCCAGCATTCAGCACTCTGGAAACACCATATATTTT
>NA|TRBJ2-3|TRBV6-7|NA
CASSYPGRAGDTQYF
TGTGCCAGCAGTTACCCGGGACGCGCTGGGGATACGCAGTATTTT
>NA|TRBJ1-4|TRBV4-1|NA
CASSQGGPSTNEKLFF
TGCGCCAGCAGCCAGGGCGGACCCTCAACTAATGAAAAACTGTTTTTT
>NA|TRBJ1-1|TRBV19|NA
CASRYGAGPEAFF
TGTGCCAGTAGATATGGGGCAGGGCCTGAAGCTTTCTTT
>NA|TRBJ2-5|TRBV19|TRBD2
CASRGLADHKETQYF
TGTGCCAGTAGGGGACTAGCGGACCATAAAGAGACCCAGTACTTC
>NA|TRBJ2-1|TRBV9|NA
CASSVGLTGDEQFF
TGTGCCAGCAGCGTAGGACTAACCGGGGATGAGCAGTTCTTC
>NA|TRBJ1-1|TRBV6-1|NA
CASSRTVEAFF
TGTGCCAGCAGTAGGACGGTAGAAGCTTTCTTT
>NA|TRBJ2-3|TRBV21-1|NA
CASSKVAGAADTQYF
TGTGCCAGCAGCAAAGTAGCGGGAGCAGCAGATACGCAGTATTTT
>NA|TRBJ1-3|TRBV5-6|NA
CASSWWGLSSGNTIYF
TGTGCCAGCAGCTGGTGGGGACTAAGCTCTGGAAACACCATATATTTT
>NA|TRBJ2-1|TRBV5-1|NA
CASSLEGSSYNEQFF
TGCGCCAGCAGCTTGGAGGGGAGCTCCTACAATGAGCAGTTCTTC
>NA|TRBJ1-2|TRBV4-3|TRBD1
CASSQAGTGLFGGYTF
TGCGCCAGCAGCCAAGCTGGGACAGGGCTCTTCGGAGGCTACACCTTC